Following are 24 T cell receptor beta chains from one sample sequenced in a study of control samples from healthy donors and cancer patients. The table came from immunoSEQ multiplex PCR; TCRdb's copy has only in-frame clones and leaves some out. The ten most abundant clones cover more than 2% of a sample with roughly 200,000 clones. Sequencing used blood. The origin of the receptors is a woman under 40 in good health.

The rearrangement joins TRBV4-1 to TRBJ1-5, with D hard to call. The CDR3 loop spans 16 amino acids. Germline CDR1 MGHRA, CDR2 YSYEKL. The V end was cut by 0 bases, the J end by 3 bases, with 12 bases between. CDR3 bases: TGCGCCAGCAGCCAAGACATCCTTGCCATCAATCAGCCCCAGCATTTT. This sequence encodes CASSQDILAINQPQHF.

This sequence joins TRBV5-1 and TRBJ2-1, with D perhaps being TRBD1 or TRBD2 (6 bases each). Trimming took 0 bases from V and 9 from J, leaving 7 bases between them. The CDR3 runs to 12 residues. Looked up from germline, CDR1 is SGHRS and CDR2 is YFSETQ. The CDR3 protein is CASSLGGAEQFF. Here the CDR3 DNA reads TGCGCCAGCAGCTTGGGGGGGGCTGAGCAGTTCTTC. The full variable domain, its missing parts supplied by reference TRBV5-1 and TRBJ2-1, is KAGVTQTPRYLIKTRGQQVTLSCSPISGHRSVSWYQQTPGQGLQFLFEYFSETQRNKGNFPGRFSGRQFSNSRSEMNVSTLELGDSALYLCASSLGGAEQFFGPGTRLTVL.

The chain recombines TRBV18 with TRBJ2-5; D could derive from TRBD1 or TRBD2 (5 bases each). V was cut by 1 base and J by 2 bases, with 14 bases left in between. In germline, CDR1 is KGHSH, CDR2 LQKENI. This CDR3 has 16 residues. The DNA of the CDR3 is TGTGCCAGCTCACCACGACAGCGAGGGGATCAAGAGACCCAGTACTTC. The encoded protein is CASSPRQRGDQETQYF.

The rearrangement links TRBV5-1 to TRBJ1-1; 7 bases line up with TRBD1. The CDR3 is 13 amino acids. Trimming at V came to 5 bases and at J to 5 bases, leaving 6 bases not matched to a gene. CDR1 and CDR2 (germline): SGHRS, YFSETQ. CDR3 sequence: CASRDQGGTEAFF. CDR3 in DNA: TGCGCCAGCAGAGACCAGGGGGGGACTGAAGCTTTCTTT. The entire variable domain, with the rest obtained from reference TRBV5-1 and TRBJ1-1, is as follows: KAGVTQTPRYLIKTRGQQVTLSCSPISGHRSVSWYQQTPGQGLQFLFEYFSETQRNKGNFPGRFSGRQFSNSRSEMNVSTLELGDSALYLCASRDQGGTEAFFGQGTRLTVV.

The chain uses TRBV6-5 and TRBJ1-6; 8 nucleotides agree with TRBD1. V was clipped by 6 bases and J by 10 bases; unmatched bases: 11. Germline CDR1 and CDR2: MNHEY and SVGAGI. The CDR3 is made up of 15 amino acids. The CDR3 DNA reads TGTGCCAGCAGCGTGACAGGGGAGGTGCGATCACCCCTCCACTTT. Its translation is CASSVTGEVRSPLHF.

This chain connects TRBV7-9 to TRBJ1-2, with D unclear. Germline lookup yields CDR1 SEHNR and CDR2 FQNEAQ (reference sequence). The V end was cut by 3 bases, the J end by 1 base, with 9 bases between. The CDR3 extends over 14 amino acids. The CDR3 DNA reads TGTGCCAGCAGCTTTAACGATGGTAACTATGGCTACACCTTC. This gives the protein CASSFNDGNYGYTF.

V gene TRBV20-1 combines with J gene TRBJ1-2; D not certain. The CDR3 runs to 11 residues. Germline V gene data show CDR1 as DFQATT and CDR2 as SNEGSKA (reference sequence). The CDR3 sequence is CSWPLNYGYTF. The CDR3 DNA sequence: TGCAGCTGGCCCCTGAACTATGGCTACACCTTC.

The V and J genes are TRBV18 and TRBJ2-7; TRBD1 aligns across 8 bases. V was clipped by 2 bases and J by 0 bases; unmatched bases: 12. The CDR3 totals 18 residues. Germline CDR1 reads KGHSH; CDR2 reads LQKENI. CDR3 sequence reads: CASSPVGAGGTSSYEQYF. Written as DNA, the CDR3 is TGTGCCAGCTCACCAGTCGGAGCAGGGGGCACCAGCTCCTACGAGCAGTACTTC.

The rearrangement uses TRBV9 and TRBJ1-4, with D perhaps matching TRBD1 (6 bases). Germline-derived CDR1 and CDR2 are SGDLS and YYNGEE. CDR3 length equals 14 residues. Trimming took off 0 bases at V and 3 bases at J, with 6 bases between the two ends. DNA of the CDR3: TGTGCCAGCAGCGTAGAGGGGGCTAATGAAAAACTGTTTTTT. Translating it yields CASSVEGANEKLFF.

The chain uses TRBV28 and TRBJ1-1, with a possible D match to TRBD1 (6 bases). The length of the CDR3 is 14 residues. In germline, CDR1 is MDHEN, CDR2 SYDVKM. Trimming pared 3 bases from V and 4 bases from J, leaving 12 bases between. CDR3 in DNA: TGTGCCAGCAGTTTCAGTACAGGGTCCACTGAAGCTTTCTTT. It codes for CASSFSTGSTEAFF.

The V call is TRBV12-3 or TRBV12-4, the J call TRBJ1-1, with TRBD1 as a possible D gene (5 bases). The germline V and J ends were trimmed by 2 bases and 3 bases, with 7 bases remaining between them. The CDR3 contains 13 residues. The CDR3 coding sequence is TGTGCCAGCAGTTTAAGAGGGGACACTGAAGCTTTCTTT. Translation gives CASSLRGDTEAFF.

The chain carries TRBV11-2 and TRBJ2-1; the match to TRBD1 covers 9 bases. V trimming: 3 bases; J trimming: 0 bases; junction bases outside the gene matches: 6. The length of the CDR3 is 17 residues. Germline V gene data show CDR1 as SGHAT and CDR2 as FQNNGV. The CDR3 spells CASSFTGGPSSYNEQFF. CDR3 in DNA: TGTGCCAGCAGCTTTACAGGGGGCCCAAGCTCCTACAATGAGCAGTTCTTC.

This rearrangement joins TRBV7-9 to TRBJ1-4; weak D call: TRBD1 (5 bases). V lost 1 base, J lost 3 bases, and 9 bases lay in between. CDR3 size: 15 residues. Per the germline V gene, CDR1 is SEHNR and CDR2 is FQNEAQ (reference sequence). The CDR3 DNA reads TGTGCCAGCAGCTTAGGTCCGGGGCCTAATGAAAAACTGTTTTTT. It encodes CASSLGPGPNEKLFF.

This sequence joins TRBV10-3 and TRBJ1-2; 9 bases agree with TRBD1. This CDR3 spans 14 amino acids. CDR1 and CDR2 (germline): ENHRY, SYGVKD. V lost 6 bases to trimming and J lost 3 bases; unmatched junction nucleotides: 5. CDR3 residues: CAISNRGRDYGYTF. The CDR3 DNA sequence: TGTGCCATCAGCAACAGGGGGCGCGACTATGGCTACACCTTC.

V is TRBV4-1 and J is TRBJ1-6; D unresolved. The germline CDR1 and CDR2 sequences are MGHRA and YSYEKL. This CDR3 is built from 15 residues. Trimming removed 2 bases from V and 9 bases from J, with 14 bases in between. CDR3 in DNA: TGCGCCAGCAGCCAATATAACAGTCAATCTTCACCCCTCCACTTT. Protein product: CASSQYNSQSSPLHF.

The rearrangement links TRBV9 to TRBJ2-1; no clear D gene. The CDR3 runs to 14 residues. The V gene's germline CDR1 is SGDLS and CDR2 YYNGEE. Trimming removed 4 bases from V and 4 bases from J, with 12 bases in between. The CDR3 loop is CASSPSGPYNEQFF. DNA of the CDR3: TGTGCCAGCAGCCCATCCGGACCATACAATGAGCAGTTCTTC.

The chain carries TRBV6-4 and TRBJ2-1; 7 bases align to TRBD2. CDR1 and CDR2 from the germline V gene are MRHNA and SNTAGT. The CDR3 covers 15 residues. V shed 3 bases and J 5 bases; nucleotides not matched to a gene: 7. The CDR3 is CASSETAGYDNEQFF. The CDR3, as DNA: TGTGCCAGCAGTGAGACAGCGGGGTATGACAATGAGCAGTTCTTC.

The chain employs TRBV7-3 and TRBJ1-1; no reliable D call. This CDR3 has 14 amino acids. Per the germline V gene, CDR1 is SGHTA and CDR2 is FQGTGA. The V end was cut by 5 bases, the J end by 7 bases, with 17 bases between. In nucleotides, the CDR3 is TGTGCCAGCAGCCCCTACAGCGGCGAAAGTGAAGCTTTCTTT. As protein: CASSPYSGESEAFF.

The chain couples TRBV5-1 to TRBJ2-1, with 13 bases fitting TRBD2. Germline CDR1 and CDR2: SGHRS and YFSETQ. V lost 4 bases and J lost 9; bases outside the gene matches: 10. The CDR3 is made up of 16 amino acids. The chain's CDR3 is CASSETSGGVGGEQFF. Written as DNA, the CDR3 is TGCGCCAGCAGCGAAACTAGCGGGGGGGTAGGTGGTGAGCAGTTCTTC.

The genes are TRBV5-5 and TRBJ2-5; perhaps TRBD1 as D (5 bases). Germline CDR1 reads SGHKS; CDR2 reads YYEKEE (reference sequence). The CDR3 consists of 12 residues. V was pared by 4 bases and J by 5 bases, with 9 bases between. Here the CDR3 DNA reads TGTGCCAGCAGCGTGACAGTGGAGACCCAGTACTTC. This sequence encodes CASSVTVETQYF.

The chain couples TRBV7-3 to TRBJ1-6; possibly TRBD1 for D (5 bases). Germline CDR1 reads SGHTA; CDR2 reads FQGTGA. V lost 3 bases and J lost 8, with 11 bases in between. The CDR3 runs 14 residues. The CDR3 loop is CASSLSGTYSPLHF. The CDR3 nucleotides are TGTGCCAGCAGCTTGTCAGGGACCTATTCACCCCTCCACTTT.

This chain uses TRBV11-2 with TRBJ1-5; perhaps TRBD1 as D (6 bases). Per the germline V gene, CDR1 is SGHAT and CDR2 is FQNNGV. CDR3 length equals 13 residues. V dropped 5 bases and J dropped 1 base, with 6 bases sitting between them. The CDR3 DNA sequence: TGTGCCAGCAGCACAGGGAGCAATCAGCCCCAGCATTTT. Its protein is CASSTGSNQPQHF.

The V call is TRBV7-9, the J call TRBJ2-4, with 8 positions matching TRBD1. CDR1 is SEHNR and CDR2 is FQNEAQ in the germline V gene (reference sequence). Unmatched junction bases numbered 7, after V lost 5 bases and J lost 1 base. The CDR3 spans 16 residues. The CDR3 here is CASSPTGGMAKNIQYF. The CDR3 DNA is TGTGCCAGCAGCCCAACAGGGGGGATGGCCAAAAACATTCAGTACTTC.

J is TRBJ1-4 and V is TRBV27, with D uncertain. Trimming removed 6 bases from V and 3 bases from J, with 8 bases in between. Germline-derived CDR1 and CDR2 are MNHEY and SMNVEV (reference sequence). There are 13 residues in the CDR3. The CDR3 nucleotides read TGTGCCAGCAGGGGAATAGCTAATGAAAAACTGTTTTTT. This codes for CASRGIANEKLFF.